This TCR beta chain appears in the sequencing data of a study of shared clonotypes between healthy human individuals (dated by TCRdb to about 2020). For context, the study as a whole: A couple of women and three men aged 18 to 49 years were included in the cohort. Different laboratories and diverse techniques were used to prepare libraries and sequence TCR repertoires, to increase sequencing depth and limit assay-specific biases. Between about 0.8 and 9.5 billion PBMCs per donor were obtained by leukapheresis. For each donor, CD4 naive and CD4 memory were each run on three plates, CD8 naive on two plates, and CD8 memory on one plate. The study deeply sequenced blood TCR repertoires of several healthy adults to estimate repertoire size and the extent of clonotype sharing between individuals.

Trimming takes 3 bases from V and 7 bases from J, and the germline ends sit 13 bases apart. The germline V gene encodes CDR1 SGHRS and CDR2 YFSETQ. The CDR3 goes from the cysteine to the phenylalanine over 14 residues. Just CDR3 DNA is preserved here, 42 bases in frame from base 1. The donors were healthy, HIV-negative adults who had no recently reported acute infections or vaccinations. Every donor was a Caucasian adult residing in Nashville, Tennessee, USA. Magnetic negative selection was used to enrich CD4+ T cells, after which naive cells were positively selected on CD45RA and the negative fraction became the memory subset. Blood was collected by leukapheresis, and PBMCs were isolated by Ficoll-Histopaque density gradient centrifugation and then cryopreserved in liquid nitrogen vapor phase. Analytical flow cytometry was used to check the purity and quantity of each magnetically sorted T cell population. Each sorted fraction had its genomic DNA isolated and then quantified by UV absorbance on a Nanodrop 2000c.

Details on this clone: Its antigen has not been determined. Base qualities were left out, and no much larger clone turns up one base away.

Study-level results and caveats: Sampling was restricted to blood, and TCR repertoires in tissues likely differ from the TCR repertoires found in blood. Incomplete sequencing was indicated by rarefaction of sorted-subset datasets, despite the large sequencing depth. Sharing across four donors was observed for about 5% of naive CD4, less than 4% of naive CD8, over 2% of memory CD4, and roughly 0.4% of memory CD8 clonotypes. Because the study included a small number of donors, the genetic and exposure-history diversity represented was limited. Clonotypes shared by all four sorted-subset donors showed higher generation probabilities than non-shared clonotypes. Based on pairwise subsampling, the degree of clonotype sharing among donors was expected to be affected by sequencing depth. Naive subsets generally had larger estimated clonotype richness than memory subsets did.

Using the deep immunoSEQ assay, TCR CDR3 regions were amplified from genomic DNA by multiplex PCR. Extracted genomic DNA from each cell subset was spread evenly across all wells of several immunoSEQ 96-well plates, with each plate serving as a replicate. For sorted subsets, 150 to 250 ng of genomic DNA, equivalent to around 29,000 T cell genomes, went into each replicate PCR. The purified libraries were quantified using a Qubit 3.0 fluorometer, sized with a Bioanalyzer 2100, and then quantified again using the KAPA Library Quantification kit. Each immunoSEQ 96-well plate was sequenced on its own single-read 150-cycle Illumina NextSeq 550 flow cell. Processing in the source paper ran as follows. Because the immunoSEQ output included only junctional sequences and no quality scores, the filtering could not be the same as the filtering used for full-length reads. To assign V/J genes and CDR3, sequences were annotated against IMGT germline references using PyIR, a Python wrapper for IgBLAST v1.9. Any read was removed if the V/J assignment was weak (E-value above 1e-6), the CDR3 was missing, or the read contained stop codons, out-of-frame junctions, or ambiguous translated residues. V3J clonotypes were defined as sequences sharing the same inferred V gene, J gene, and CDR3 amino acid sequence. The percentage overlap between two repertoires was calculated by dividing the number of shared unique clonotypes by the size of the smaller repertoire. Repertoire richness was assessed with RTK rarefaction, the Chao1 estimator, and Recon v2.1 estimates of unobserved clonotypes. Generation probabilities were computed with OLGA for all TCRbeta clonotypes obtained by the gDNA method from several donors. TCRdb took over this immuneACCESS table, retaining in-frame rearrangements with V and J assigned. Such tables are incomplete; in checked studies, under half of the missing clones stem from an unresolved V gene, and the remainder is unexplained. V and J calls plus clone size are reproduced from that table; the DNA served to infer D and trimming. The sample table lists 2 million to 2.5 million clones, about 94% of them with a count of one. The top ten constitute 0.13% of the sample.

The sequence joins TRBV5-1 to TRBJ1-4; too little of a D gene remains to name it. This sequence was found in a man between 18 and 35 years old in good health. Sequencing input: naive CD4+ T cells sorted from blood. What this sample's cell subset or site label stands for: CD45RA+ positively selected. The DNA sequence reads TGCGCCAGCAGCTGGTCCGACATGGGTGAAAAACTGTTTTTT. This is translated as CASSWSDMGEKLFF. With the rest looked up from the reference TRBV5-1 and TRBJ1-4 genes rather than sequenced, the full variable domain is KAGVTQTPRYLIKTRGQQVTLSCSPISGHRSVSWYQQTPGQGLQFLFEYFSETQRNKGNFPGRFSGRQFSNSRSEMNVSTLELGDSALYLCASSWSDMGEKLFFGSGTQLSVL.